Shown below are 13 T cell receptor beta chains from a single sample sequenced in a study of regulatory T cells in long-lasting Graves disease. Time point specified: newly diagnosed GD, antithyroid drugs for less than 3 months. Generation of the TCR library employed RNA extracted from PBMCs. The TCR beta library used iRepertoire HTBI primers with Arm-PCR amplification of CDR3. MiXCR, applied by TCRdb to the multiplex PCR reads, yields one record per CDR3 protein. This table holds roughly 360,000 distinct CDR3 sequences, roughly 12% found once. The data also belong to a second study, concerning T cells in Graves' hyperthyroidism and ophthalmopathy.

The sequencing used peripheral blood mononuclear cells (PBMCs), collected at new diagnosis, from a patient treated with antithyroid drugs. The source of these receptors is a woman aged 18-35 years with Graves disease.

This clonotype was observed at least ten times. The V call is TRBV7-3, the J call TRBJ2-3; 7 bases are shared with TRBD1. Germline lookup yields CDR1 SGHTA and CDR2 FQGTGA. This CDR3 region has 15 residues. Trimming cost V 4 bases and J 6 bases; bases outside gene matches: 10. For the CDR3, the DNA is TGTGCCAGCAGCTCGGGACAGCTAGGGAGCGATACGCAGTATTTT. Protein: CASSSGQLGSDTQYF.

This clonotype has only a few counts. The J gene is TRBJ2-2, the V gene TRBV27; TRBD1 might be the D (6 bases). This CDR3 is built from 12 residues. V was shortened by 4 bases and J by 9 bases, with 9 bases between the two germline ends. Germline assignment: CDR1 MNHEY and CDR2 SMNVEV (reference sequence). CDR3 sequence reads: CASSYQGRELFF. CDR3 nucleotides: TGTGCCAGCAGTTATCAGGGGAGGGAGCTGTTTTTT.

This clonotype was counted only a few times. J is TRBJ2-1 and V is TRBV20-1; 11 bases agree with TRBD2. J lost 9 bases, V lost 3 bases, and 7 bases had no gene match. CDR1 is DFQATT, CDR2 SNEGSKA, per germline (reference sequence). The CDR3 is 14 amino acids. The DNA of the CDR3 is TGCAGTGCTAGTGTTAGCGGGGGGGCGGTTGAGCAGTTCTTC. It yields the protein CSASVSGGAVEQFF.

Concerning this clonotype itself: Without the conserved terminal phenylalanine or tryptophan, this CDR3 likely stems from a read error. The chain employs TRBV27 and TRBJ2-2; D is unclear. V lost 5 bases, J lost 8 bases, and 9 bases lay in between. Germline V gives CDR1 MNHEY, CDR2 SMNVEV (reference sequence). The CDR3 is 12 residues long. DNA for the CDR3: TGTGCCAGCAGTCCCCGGTCGGGGGAGCTGTTTTTA. Amino acids: CASSPRSGELFL.

In its sample, this clonotype was seen a few times. The gene calls are TRBV7-6 and TRBJ1-3; D possibly corresponds to TRBD1 (5 bases). The germline V gene has CDR1 SGHVS and CDR2 FNYEAQ. With 3 bases removed from V and 4 bases from J, the gap between germline ends came to 13 bases. This CDR3 spans 15 amino acids. The CDR3 loop reads CASSLFGGDGNTIYF. Here the CDR3 DNA reads TGTGCCAGCAGCTTGTTCGGGGGGGACGGAAACACCATATATTTT.

This clonotype was detected many times. The chain employs TRBV7-2 and TRBJ2-3; TRBD2 agrees at 8 bases. Germline V gene data show CDR1 as SGHTA and CDR2 as FQGNSA. The trim removed 1 base at V and 2 bases at J, leaving 8 bases unmatched. The CDR3 is 17 residues long. Here the CDR3 reads CASSLGGLDSTTDTQYF. CDR3 DNA sequence: TGTGCCAGCAGCTTAGGGGGACTAGACAGCACCACAGATACGCAGTATTTT.

This clonotype was seen only a few times. The V and J genes are TRBV6-1 and TRBJ2-7; 11 bases line up with TRBD1. Germline V gene lookup returns CDR1 MNHNS and CDR2 SASEGT. The CDR3 has 14 residues. V lost 6 bases and J lost 4; bases outside the gene matches: 5. Written as DNA, the CDR3 is TGTGCCAGCAGGCGGGGACAGGGGGTTTACGAGCAGTACTTC. This sequence encodes CASRRGQGVYEQYF.

Ten or more counts support this clonotype. The chain employs TRBV7-2 and TRBJ2-1; TRBD2 is a possible D gene (5 bases). The CDR3 length is 15 residues. The V end lost 1 base, the J end lost 5 bases, and 12 bases lay between the germline ends. Germline V gene data show CDR1 as SGHTA and CDR2 as FQGNSA. For the CDR3, the DNA is TGTGCCAGCAGCTTAGTATTCGGAGGTCACAATGAGCAGTTCTTC. Amino acids: CASSLVFGGHNEQFF.

This clonotype came up once. Since a far larger clone is one base different, this is likely a read error. The chain links TRBV11-2 to TRBJ1-1; TRBD1 is a possible D gene (6 bases). Germline CDR1 is SGHAT and CDR2 is FQNNGV. The CDR3 sequence is 13 residues long. For the CDR3, the DNA is TGTGCCAGCAGCCTCTCCGAGGGGGGGAAAGCTTTATTT. This codes for CASSLSEGGKALF.

This chain connects TRBV2 to TRBJ1-2; the D is unclear. The CDR3 runs 17 residues. The V and J ends lost 7 bases and 4 bases respectively, with 25 bases between them. CDR1 is SNHLY and CDR2 is FYNNEI in the germline V gene. The CDR3 sequence is CASKDRGDFASRYGYTF. In DNA, the CDR3 is TGTGCCAGCAAAGATCGGGGAGACTTCGCATCCCGCTATGGCTACACCTTC.

This clonotype was detected only a few times. This rearrangement joins TRBV28 to TRBJ1-5; tentative D call: TRBD1 (5 bases). V lost 5 bases and J lost 2, with 16 bases in between. This CDR3 is 16 amino acids long. Germline values: CDR1 MDHEN, CDR2 SYDVKM. The CDR3 region has the DNA TGTGCCAGCAGTATCATAGGGGCCTGGGGCAATCAGCCCCAGCATTTT. Its translation: CASSIIGAWGNQPQHF.

As for this clonotype: A much larger clone differs by one base, so this may be a read error. The chain uses TRBV2 and TRBJ2-1; a weak D match, TRBD2 (5 bases). The V and J ends lost 1 base and 9 bases respectively, with 22 bases between them. CDR1 is SNHLY, CDR2 FYNNEI, per germline. The CDR3 runs to 17 residues. CDR3 residues: CASSEGLSNDYGGEQFF. CDR3 in DNA: TGTGCCAGCAGTGAAGGACTCTCGAATGACTATGGCGGTGAGCAGTTCTTC.

This clonotype was recorded many times. The gene calls are TRBV5-1 and TRBJ2-7, with 8 bases that match TRBD1. After removal of 3 bases from V and 2 bases from J, the junction contained 13 bases not matched to a gene. Germline-derived CDR1 and CDR2 are SGHRS and YFSETQ. The CDR3 consists of 17 residues. Here the CDR3 reads CASSSPRDRMVTYEQYF. The CDR3 DNA sequence: TGCGCCAGCAGCTCGCCTCGGGACAGGATGGTCACCTACGAGCAGTACTTC.